Shown below are 8 T cell receptor beta chains from a single sample sequenced in a study of blood T cell repertoires in COVID-19. Only in-frame clones appear in the TCRdb table, and some are missing; sequencing was by immunoSEQ multiplex PCR. The sample carries 150,000 to 200,000 clones, around 84% recorded once. Sequencing used peripheral blood. These receptors came from a human donor with acute or convalescent COVID-19. The donor label of this sample is uncertain.

For the CDR3, the DNA is TGCGCCAGCAGCAGGGGCAGGGTTACTGGCTACACCTTC. The encoded protein is CASSRGRVTGYTF. This chain connects TRBV5-1 to TRBJ1-2; D perhaps matches TRBD1 (5 bases). V lost 4 bases to trimming and J lost 7 bases, with 14 bases between them. The CDR3 is 13 amino acids. Germline CDR1 is SGHRS and CDR2 is YFSETQ. The entire variable domain, with the rest obtained from reference TRBV5-1 and TRBJ1-2, is as follows: KAGVTQTPRYLIKTRGQQVTLSCSPISGHRSVSWYQQTPGQGLQFLFEYFSETQRNKGNFPGRFSGRQFSNSRSEMNVSTLELGDSALYLCASSRGRVTGYTFGSGTRLTVV.

CDR3 in DNA: TGTGCCAGCACCTCCCGGGTCGCCTACGAGCAGTACTTC. Amino acid sequence: CASTSRVAYEQYF. The chain recombines TRBV27 with TRBJ2-7; D remains unclear. V was trimmed by 7 bases and J by 2 bases, leaving 12 bases between them. The germline V gene encodes CDR1 MNHEY and CDR2 SMNVEV (reference sequence). CDR3 size: 13 residues.

The J gene is TRBJ1-5, the V gene TRBV6-6, with unresolved D. V was clipped by 1 base and J by 0 bases, with 10 bases between them. Germline CDR1 and CDR2: MNHNY and SVGAGI (reference sequence). The CDR3 is 16 amino acids. The CDR3 here is CASSYFLANSNQPQHF. DNA of the CDR3: TGTGCCAGCAGTTACTTTTTGGCAAATAGCAATCAGCCCCAGCATTTT.

V usage is TRBV19 and J usage is TRBJ1-6, with TRBD1 matching 8 bases. From germline, CDR1 is LNHDA and CDR2 SQIVND (reference sequence). V lost 6 bases, J lost 9 bases, and 10 bases stayed unmatched. This CDR3 is built from 15 residues. The CDR3 region is CASSSPGQASSPLHF. The CDR3, as DNA: TGTGCCAGTAGCTCTCCGGGACAGGCCAGTTCACCCCTCCACTTT.

This clone was observed a single time. The rearrangement uses TRBV9 and TRBJ2-3; D perhaps matches TRBD1 (6 bases). The CDR3 has 17 residues. Germline CDR1 reads SGDLS; CDR2 reads YYNGEE. Deletions cut 2 bases from V and 1 base from J, with 17 bases between. For the CDR3, the DNA is TGTGCCAGCAGCGTGCAGGGGAGCGCAAAGGGCACAGATACGCAGTATTTT. Residues: CASSVQGSAKGTDTQYF.

The gene calls are TRBV4-2 and TRBJ2-7, with D perhaps matching TRBD1 (6 bases). This CDR3 is 14 amino acids long. V was trimmed by 0 bases and J by 4 bases, leaving 10 bases between them. Germline V gives CDR1 LGHNA, CDR2 YNFKEQ. CDR3 bases: TGTGCCAGCAGCCAAGAGCGGACAGAATACGAGCAGTACTTC. Residues: CASSQERTEYEQYF.

The sample holds a few counts of this clone. The genes are TRBV30 and TRBJ2-4; TRBD1 aligns across 11 bases. This CDR3 has 17 amino acids. Losses at the gene ends were 1 base for V and 1 base for J; bases not matched to a gene: 6. CDR1 and CDR2 (germline): GTSNPN, SVGIG (reference sequence). The CDR3 here is CAWSAGTGGLAKNIQYF. DNA of the CDR3: TGTGCCTGGAGTGCCGGGACAGGGGGGCTTGCCAAAAACATTCAGTACTTC.

The rearrangement uses TRBV6-4 and TRBJ1-1, with 8 bases fitting TRBD1. Unmatched junction bases numbered 15, after V lost 4 bases and J lost 8 bases. From germline, CDR1 is MRHNA and CDR2 SNTAGT. The CDR3 runs to 16 residues. CDR3: CASSVAQGASSSEAFF. The CDR3 bases are TGTGCCAGCAGTGTCGCTCAGGGGGCCAGTAGTTCCGAAGCTTTCTTT.